The sequence of this T cell receptor beta chain was determined in a study of T-cell reconstitution after alpha-beta-depleted transplantation in children. The CDR3 has 14 residues. Per the germline V gene, CDR1 is LNHDA and CDR2 is SQIVND (reference sequence). The ends lost 4 bases at V and 2 bases at J; junction bases unmatched: 3. For this clonotype: Its antigen is still unknown.

The library targeted TCRbeta and was prepared with unique molecular identifiers. TCRdb itself ran the PCR reads through MiXCR, one entry per CDR3 protein. There are 540,000 or so distinct CDR3 sequences in the sample; 23% occur only once, and about 14% lies in the top ten. Study-wide points: Some patients' high day-60 TCRbeta diversity was traced to surviving recipient T cells and thymic progenitors. At one year after transplant, newly produced T cells mostly accounted for T-cell counts and diversity. The origin of alpha-beta T cells about two months after transplant was reportedly several hundred expanded graft clones.

J is TRBJ2-3 and V is TRBV19, with 7 positions matching TRBD1. The sample consisted of PBMCs, mostly from graft donor cells, taken 360 days after TCRalphabeta/CD19-depleted stem cell transplant. This TCR derives from a boy under three years old who had a stem cell transplant for acute myeloid leukemia, so the T cells may come from the graft donor. This chain's CDR3 is CASSTTGTTDTQYF. DNA of the CDR3: TGTGCCAGTAGTACGACAGGGACCACAGATACGCAGTATTTT. The whole variable domain, remainder taken from reference TRBV19 and TRBJ2-3, is DGGITQSPKYLFRKEGQNVTLSCEQNLNHDAMYWYRQDPGQGLRLIYYSQIVNDFQKGDIAEGYSVSREKKESFPLTVTSAQKNPTAFYLCASSTTGTTDTQYFGPGTRLTVL.